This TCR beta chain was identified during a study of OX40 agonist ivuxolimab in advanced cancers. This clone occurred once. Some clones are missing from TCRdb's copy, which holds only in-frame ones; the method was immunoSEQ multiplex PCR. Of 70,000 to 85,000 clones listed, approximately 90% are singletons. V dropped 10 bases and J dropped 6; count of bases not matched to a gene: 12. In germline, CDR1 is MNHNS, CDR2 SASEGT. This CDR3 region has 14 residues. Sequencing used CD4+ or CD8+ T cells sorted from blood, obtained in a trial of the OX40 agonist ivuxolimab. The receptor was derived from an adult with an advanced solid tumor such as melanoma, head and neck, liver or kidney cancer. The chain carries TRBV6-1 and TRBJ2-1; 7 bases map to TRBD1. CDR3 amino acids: CATHRDSSFNEQFF. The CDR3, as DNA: TGTGCCACCCACCGGGACAGCAGCTTCAATGAGCAGTTCTTC.